The present T cell receptor (beta chain) was sequenced within a study of T-cell memory formation after mild COVID-19. TCRdb processed the 5' RACE reads anew with MiXCR; each CDR3 protein has one entry. The table records about 320,000 distinct CDR3 sequences, roughly an eighth of them present only once. This clonotype occurred a few times. The V gene's germline CDR1 is MNHEY and CDR2 SVGEGT. V lost 6 bases and J lost 5; bases outside the gene matches: 8. The CDR3 totals 14 residues. Sequenced material: PBMCs or a T cell subset sorted from them (not recorded which). The chain combines TRBV6-2 or TRBV6-3 with TRBJ2-7; 9 bases are shared with TRBD1. This receptor was taken from a man between 18 and 29 years old who had mild COVID-19 (a few samples of this study predate the infection). Cell type and time point are not known. The CDR3 protein is CASSAGTGNDEQYF. The CDR3 bases are TGTGCCAGCAGCGCCGGGACAGGGAACGACGAGCAGTACTTC.